Following are 30 T cell receptor beta chains from one sample sequenced in a study of blood T cells in healthy people across ages. The second PCR ran about 6 to 12 cycles with a sample-barcoded 5' primer and J-beta primers. TCRdb analysed the 5' RACE reads with MiXCR anew, one entry per CDR3 protein. The data show 500,000 to 700,000 distinct CDR3 sequences, with about 30% seen just once and about 15% held by the top ten. The sample taken for sequencing was blood. The receptors originated from a woman of 80 years or more in good health.

This clonotype was seen a single time. The chain links TRBV3-1 to TRBJ2-1; possible D gene TRBD2, 6 bases. Germline-derived CDR1 and CDR2 are LGHDT and YNNKEL (reference sequence). The V and J ends lost 5 bases and 6 bases respectively, with 11 bases between them. The CDR3 is 13 residues long. The CDR3 DNA is TGTGCCAGCAGCTCGGAGGGATGCAATGAGCAGTTCTTC. It is translated as CASSSEGCNEQFF.

On this clonotype: Just one base apart from a much larger clone, this may be a read error. The chain has TRBV4-2 and TRBJ2-1, with no clear D. From germline, CDR1 is LGHNA and CDR2 YNFKEQ. This CDR3 comprises 14 residues. Trimming took off 1 base at V and 13 bases at J, with 17 bases between the two ends. In DNA, the CDR3 is TGTGCCAGCAGCCAAGTCGGGCTGCAAGAGACCCAGTTCTTC. Protein sequence: CASSQVGLQETQFF.

This clonotype was observed at least ten times. Since a much larger clone is just one base distant, this may be a read error. Written as DNA, the CDR3 is TGCAGTGCTTCTAGCGGGAGCTCCTACAATGAGCAGTACTTC. Protein sequence: CSASSGSSYNEQYF. V gene TRBV20-1 combines with J gene TRBJ2-1; 10 bases fit TRBD2. The J call may not be correct, given that the DNA end is closer to TRBJ2-7. CDR1 is DFQATT, CDR2 SNEGSKA, per germline (reference sequence). The CDR3 totals 14 residues.

For this clonotype: A much larger clone sits a single nucleotide away, making a read error possible. This chain links TRBV15 with TRBJ2-3; TRBD2 matches at 11 bases. CDR3 length: 16 residues. V gave up 3 bases and J gave up 4 bases; unmatched junction bases: 6. Germline V CDR1 and CDR2: LNHNV, YYDKDF (reference sequence). CDR3 amino acids: CATSRTSGEYADTQYF. CDR3 in DNA: TGTGCCACCAGCAGGACTAGCGGGGAATACGCAGATACGCAGTATTTT. Combining the CDR3 with reference TRBV15 and TRBJ2-3 gives the whole variable domain DAMVIQNPRYQVTQFGKPVTLSCSQTLNHNVMYWYQQKSSQAPKLLFHYYDKDFNNEADTPDNFQSRRPNTSFCFLDIRSPGLGDTAMYLCATSRTSGEYADTQYFGPGTRLTVL.

This clonotype has a count of ten or more. The genes are TRBV30 and TRBJ2-5; D gene ambiguous. This CDR3 spans 15 amino acids. Trimming cost V 1 base and J 4 bases, with 16 bases left between them. Germline V CDR1 and CDR2: GTSNPN, SVGIG (reference sequence). The CDR3 DNA sequence: TGTGCCTGGAGTGAGGCCGCTCCTACGGCAGAGACCCAGTACTTC. This encodes CAWSEAAPTAETQYF.

This clonotype was counted only a few times. This chain links TRBV3-1 with TRBJ2-7; D is unresolved. Germline V lookup: CDR1 LGHDT, CDR2 YNNKEL (reference sequence). The V and J ends lost 4 bases and 0 bases respectively, with 7 bases between them. This CDR3 region has 13 residues. The CDR3 region has the DNA TGTGCCAGCAGCCGCCTACTCTCCTACGAGCAGTACTTC. As protein: CASSRLLSYEQYF.

Many counts were recorded for this clonotype. The V gene is TRBV4-2, the J gene TRBJ1-1; weak D call: TRBD1 (5 bases). Trimming left V 1 base short and J 2 bases short, with 14 bases between. The length of the CDR3 is 16 residues. CDR1 is LGHNA, CDR2 YNFKEQ, per germline. CDR3 protein: CASSQGAMGPNTEAFF. CDR3 DNA: TGTGCCAGCAGCCAAGGAGCCATGGGACCTAACACTGAAGCTTTCTTT.

Remarks on this clonotype: A much larger clone lies a single base off, so this may be a read error. The chain recombines TRBV28 with TRBJ2-7, with TRBD2 identical over 7 bases. This CDR3 comprises 14 residues. The germline V gene encodes CDR1 MDHEN and CDR2 SYDVKM. After removal of 5 bases from V and 3 bases from J, the junction contained 7 bases not matched to a gene. CDR3 sequence reads: CASSPQWGGYEQYF. In DNA, the CDR3 is TGTGCCAGCAGTCCCCAATGGGGGGGCTACGAGCAGTACTTC.

The sample holds many counts of this clonotype. The chain links TRBV6-1 to TRBJ1-2, with a weak D call TRBD1 (5 bases). Trimming shortened V by 7 bases and J by 8 bases, and 17 bases separated the two germline ends. The germline gives CDR1 MNHNS, CDR2 SASEGT. The CDR3 contains 13 residues. CDR3 sequence (DNA): TGTGCCAGCATCTCCGTTGGGGCTGAGGGCTACACCTTC. Residues: CASISVGAEGYTF.

This clonotype was observed a handful of times. V is TRBV24-1 and J is TRBJ2-1; D is undetermined. The CDR3 sequence is 15 residues long. CDR1 and CDR2 (germline): KGHDR, SFDVKD. Between the trimmed V and J ends, which lost 3 bases and 6 bases, there was a span of 14 bases. CDR3 DNA sequence: TGTGCCACCAGTGATCCCATCCTTAAGGGCAATGAGCAGTTCTTC. This sequence encodes CATSDPILKGNEQFF.

Notes on this clonotype: This sequence may be a read error, since a much larger clone differs from it by one base. V usage is TRBV12-3 or TRBV12-4 and J usage is TRBJ1-5; D remains unclear. This CDR3 has 14 amino acids. V shed 6 bases and J shed 2 bases, with 11 bases lying between them. CDR3 protein: CASRFRTGNQPQHF. DNA for the CDR3: TGTGCCAGCAGGTTTAGAACCGGCAATCAGCCCCAGCATTTT.

This clonotype has a count of ten or more. This chain joins TRBV6-1 and TRBJ2-1; D might be TRBD1 or TRBD2, each matching 5 bases. Trimming took 5 bases from V and 1 from J, leaving 12 bases between them. Germline CDR1 MNHNS, CDR2 SASEGT. The CDR3 contains 15 residues. CDR3 sequence: CASSHRDGSYNEQFF. In DNA, the CDR3 is TGTGCCAGCAGTCACCGGGACGGATCCTACAATGAGCAGTTCTTC.

The rearrangement uses TRBV11-2 and TRBJ1-6; D is possibly TRBD1 (6 bases). V lost 0 bases to trimming and J lost 8 bases, with 17 bases between them. The germline V gene has CDR1 SGHAT and CDR2 FQNNGV. CDR3 length: 17 residues. The CDR3 loop is CASSLDWIPRGDSPLHF. The CDR3 DNA sequence: TGTGCCAGCAGCTTAGATTGGATCCCCAGGGGTGATTCACCCCTCCACTTT.

There are many counts of this clonotype. The chain links TRBV6-1 to TRBJ2-7; D unclear. Between the trimmed V and J ends, which lost 6 bases and 0 bases, there was a span of 9 bases. Germline CDR1 and CDR2: MNHNS and SASEGT. This CDR3 has 13 amino acids. The CDR3 sequence: CASSDLVSYEQYF. The CDR3, as DNA: TGTGCCAGCAGCGACTTGGTCTCCTACGAGCAGTACTTC.

V gene TRBV4-2 combines with J gene TRBJ2-5; TRBD2 is a possible D gene (7 bases). The J call may be in error: the DNA end matches TRBJ2-7 better. CDR3 length: 15 amino acids. CDR1 is LGHNA and CDR2 is YNFKEQ in the germline V gene. The CDR3 bases are TGTGCCAGCAGCCAAGAAGGGGGGGCGGTGTCCGAGCAGTACTTC. It specifies CASSQEGGAVSEQYF.

This clonotype was detected many times. It may be a read error: a sequence one base away is much more abundant. The chain combines TRBV7-3 with TRBJ2-6; 7 bases are a match to TRBD2. CDR3 length equals 17 residues. Trimming cost V 5 bases and J 4 bases; bases outside gene matches: 11. Germline V lookup: CDR1 SGHTA, CDR2 FQGTGA. The CDR3 loop reads CASSPQLGGIGANVLTF. CDR3 nucleotide sequence: TGTGCCAGCAGCCCCCAATTGGGGGGGATCGGGGCCAACGTCCTGACTTTC.

The V gene is TRBV5-4, the J gene TRBJ2-4; a possible D gene is TRBD2 (5 bases). Germline V CDR1 and CDR2: SGHNT, YYREEE (reference sequence). The CDR3 consists of 13 residues. V dropped 0 bases and J dropped 6 bases, with 7 bases sitting between them. The CDR3 loop reads CASSLDEGNIQYF. CDR3 DNA: TGTGCCAGCAGCTTGGACGAGGGAAACATTCAGTACTTC.

This clonotype was picked up a small number of times. Being one base from a much bigger clone, this may be a read error. The J gene is TRBJ2-5, the V gene TRBV7-9, with D perhaps assigned TRBD1 or TRBD2 (5 bases each). The germline V gene has CDR1 SEHNR and CDR2 FQNEAQ (reference sequence). This CDR3 is 11 amino acids long. With 3 bases removed from V and 11 bases from J, the gap between germline ends came to 10 bases. The CDR3 loop is CASSFSREQYF. The DNA of the CDR3 is TGTGCCAGCAGCTTTAGCAGGGAGCAGTACTTC.

To note about this clonotype: It may be a read error: a sequence one base away is much more abundant. The chain is built from TRBV7-9 and TRBJ1-1; D is ambiguous. CDR1 is SEHNR, CDR2 FQNEAQ, per germline (reference sequence). CDR3 length: 15 residues. The CDR3 reads CAGSPLGPVEKEAFF. The CDR3 DNA reads TGTGCCGGCAGCCCTCTCGGCCCGGTGGAGAAAGAAGCTTTCTTT.

This clonotype was seen ten or more times. V and J are TRBV6-5 and TRBJ1-1, with D tentatively TRBD1 (5 bases). This CDR3 is built from 14 residues. V was cut by 6 bases and J by 1 base, with 12 bases left in between. Germline CDR1 is MNHEY and CDR2 is SVGAGI. The CDR3 region is CASSRTPSNTEAFF. CDR3 in DNA: TGTGCCAGCAGCCGGACACCTTCGAACACTGAAGCTTTCTTT.

This clonotype has a count of ten or more. This chain links TRBV7-2 with TRBJ2-5, with D perhaps given as TRBD1 or TRBD2 (6 bases each). Trimming left V 2 bases short and J 5 bases short, with 12 bases between. CDR3 length: 14 amino acids. The germline CDR1 and CDR2 sequences are SGHTA and FQGNSA. In nucleotides, the CDR3 is TGTGCCAGCAGCTTATTGGGGGGCAGGGAGACCCAGTACTTC. Translation gives CASSLLGGRETQYF.

V gene TRBV5-8 combines with J gene TRBJ1-4; TRBD1 might be the D (5 bases). Germline CDR1 is SGHTS and CDR2 is YDEGEE. The CDR3 consists of 15 residues. V was cut by 0 bases and J by 6 bases, with 12 bases left in between. CDR3 residues: CASSLGSSGYEKLFF. The CDR3 DNA reads TGTGCCAGCAGCTTGGGTTCGTCAGGGTATGAAAAACTGTTTTTT.

This clonotype was observed at least ten times. V gene TRBV9 combines with J gene TRBJ2-7; the D is unclear. Trimming left V 1 base short and J 0 bases short, with 8 bases between. The germline V gene has CDR1 SGDLS and CDR2 YYNGEE. This CDR3 region has 14 residues. In nucleotides, the CDR3 is TGTGCCAGCAGCGTAACTCTTAGCTCCTACGAGCAGTACTTC. Its translation: CASSVTLSSYEQYF.

The CDR3 sequence is CASSYNNQDRGYNEQYF. In DNA, the CDR3 is TGTGCCAGCAGTTACAACAACCAGGACAGGGGGTACAATGAGCAGTACTTC. V gene TRBV6-5 combines with J gene TRBJ2-1; TRBD1 matches 10 bases. Judging by the DNA end, TRBJ2-7 fits better; the J call may be wrong. From germline, CDR1 is MNHEY and CDR2 SVGAGI. CDR3 length: 17 residues.

Points on this clonotype: A much more abundant neighbour one base away suggests this may be a read error. The J gene is TRBJ1-2, the V gene TRBV25-1, with D unresolved. Trimming shortened V by 3 bases and J by 5 bases, and 10 bases separated the two germline ends. The germline gives CDR1 MGHDK, CDR2 SYGVNS. The CDR3 is made up of 13 amino acids. CDR3 DNA sequence: TGTGCCAGCAGTGACCAGCAGGAATATGGCTACACCTTC. Translated, it gives CASSDQQEYGYTF.

This clonotype was recorded at least ten times. The chain combines TRBV30 with TRBJ2-1; 9 positions match TRBD2. The CDR3 runs to 16 residues. Trimming removed 3 bases from V and 5 bases from J; junction bases left unmatched: 11. Germline-derived CDR1 and CDR2 are GTSNPN and SVGIG (reference sequence). The CDR3 DNA reads as TGTGCCTGGAGCACGAAGCGGGGGGCCTTCGACAATGAGCAGTTCTTC. It codes for CAWSTKRGAFDNEQFF.

The chain employs TRBV7-9 and TRBJ1-1, with TRBD1 identical over 8 bases. Unmatched junction bases numbered 8, after V lost 1 base and J lost 7 bases. The CDR3 extends over 15 amino acids. The germline CDR1 and CDR2 sequences are SEHNR and FQNEAQ (reference sequence). For the CDR3, the DNA is TGTGCCAGCAGCTTAGGTCAGGGGGCGGCCATTGAAGCTTTCTTT. Translating gives CASSLGQGAAIEAFF.

This clonotype was found many times. The rearrangement uses TRBV4-3 and TRBJ2-7; D remains ambiguous. The CDR3 is made up of 14 amino acids. The V end lost 6 bases, the J end lost 3 bases, and 15 bases lay between the germline ends. Germline-derived CDR1 and CDR2 are LGHNA and YSLEER. CDR3 DNA: TGCGCCAGCAGTCGTACGGTGAATCTCTACGAGCAGTACTTC. Encoded protein: CASSRTVNLYEQYF.

A note on this clonotype: A much larger clone sits a single nucleotide away, making a read error possible. CDR3 protein: CASSVEARGNYGYTF. The DNA of the CDR3 is TGTGCCAGCAGCGTAGAAGCCAGGGGTAACTATGGCTACACCTTC. The V and J genes are TRBV7-2 and TRBJ1-2, with D tentatively TRBD1 (6 bases). V lost 5 bases to trimming and J lost 1 base, with 14 bases between them. The CDR3 runs 15 residues. CDR1 and CDR2 (germline): SGHTA, FQGNSA.

The sample holds many counts of this clonotype. The CDR3 spells CASSYRTGTGEETQYF. The CDR3 nucleotides are TGTGCCAGCAGTTACAGAACCGGGACAGGGGAAGAGACCCAGTACTTC. The V and J genes are TRBV6-6 and TRBJ2-5; 10 bases fit TRBD1. The CDR3 is made up of 16 amino acids. J gave up 3 bases and V 2 bases, and 6 bases lay outside the gene matches. Germline CDR1 is MNHNY and CDR2 is SVGAGI (reference sequence).